These 31 T cell receptor beta chains were all obtained from the same sample, sequenced in a study of blood T cell repertoires in COVID-19. Data came from immunoSEQ multiplex PCR; TCRdb stores just in-frame clones and leaves some out. The sample comprises 170,000 or so clones, roughly 90% of which are singletons, and 0.5% to 0.6% rests with the top ten. The sample consisted of peripheral blood. These receptors were taken from a man aged 50 or older with acute or convalescent COVID-19.

This sequence joins TRBV6-6 and TRBJ2-7; tentatively, D is TRBD2 (7 bases). Trimming removed 5 bases from V and 0 bases from J, with 20 bases in between. The CDR3 contains 17 residues. The germline V gene has CDR1 MNHNY and CDR2 SVGAGI (reference sequence). CDR3 loop: CASSRGTLALSSYEQYF. The CDR3 nucleotides read TGTGCCAGCAGTCGGGGGACACTAGCGCTGAGCTCCTACGAGCAGTACTTC.

The V and J genes are TRBV28 and TRBJ1-5; 10 bases are a match to TRBD1. This CDR3 region has 14 residues. With 2 bases clipped from V and 6 bases from J, the junction kept 1 base outside the gene matches. CDR1 is MDHEN, CDR2 SYDVKM, per germline. The CDR3 nucleotides are TGTGCCAGCAGTTTACGGACAGGGGGTCAGCCCCAGCATTTT. It codes for CASSLRTGGQPQHF.

The chain links TRBV25-1 to TRBJ2-5; 8 positions match TRBD2. The V and J ends lost 7 bases and 5 bases, in that order; junction bases with no gene match: 6. The length of the CDR3 is 13 residues. Germline CDR1 reads MGHDK; CDR2 reads SYGVNS. CDR3 sequence: CASIAGGRETQYF. The DNA of the CDR3 is TGTGCCAGCATTGCGGGGGGACGGGAGACCCAGTACTTC.

J is TRBJ1-2 and V is TRBV7-9, with 9 bases aligning to TRBD1. V lost 5 bases and J lost 6; bases outside the gene matches: 7. The germline CDR1 and CDR2 sequences are SEHNR and FQNEAQ (reference sequence). The CDR3 consists of 14 residues. The DNA for the CDR3 is TGTGCCAGCAGCCTGACAGGGGGAATCAATGGCTACACCTTC. It translates to CASSLTGGINGYTF. Full variable domain (rest looked up from reference TRBV7-9 and TRBJ1-2): DTGVSQNPRHKITKRGQNVTFRCDPISEHNRLYWYRQTLGQGPEFLTYFQNEAQLEKSRLLSDRFSAERPKGSFSTLEIQRTEQGDSAMYLCASSLTGGINGYTFGSGTRLTVV.

The rearrangement links TRBV3-1 (or the pseudogene TRBV3-2) to TRBJ1-2; D is ambiguous. The CDR3 length is 14 residues. V dropped 0 bases and J dropped 3 bases, with 8 bases sitting between them. Germline V lookup: CDR1 LGHDT, CDR2 YNNKEL (reference sequence). CDR3 nucleotides: TGTGCCAGCAGCCAAGAAACGGTTTACTATGGCTACACCTTC. It is translated as CASSQETVYYGYTF.

This chain uses TRBV30 with TRBJ1-5; D may be TRBD1 (5 bases). Germline V lookup: CDR1 GTSNPN, CDR2 SVGIG (reference sequence). Trimming stripped 2 bases from V and 4 bases from J, with 6 bases between. CDR3 length: 12 residues. DNA of the CDR3: TGTGCCTGGAGTCCAGGGAATCAGCCCCAGCATTTT. It is translated as CAWSPGNQPQHF.

The rearrangement links TRBV10-3 to TRBJ2-3; a weak D match, TRBD1 (6 bases). Trimming cost V 3 bases and J 1 base, with 8 bases left between them. The CDR3 has 14 residues. Germline CDR1 reads ENHRY; CDR2 reads SYGVKD. The DNA for the CDR3 is TGTGCCATCAGTGATGCAGGGGGCACAGATACGCAGTATTTT. Translating gives CAISDAGGTDTQYF.

This clone was observed a few times. This rearrangement joins TRBV2 to TRBJ2-5, with TRBD1 identical over 7 bases. The CDR3 sequence is 13 residues long. V was pared by 5 bases and J by 5 bases, with 5 bases of the junction left unmatched. Germline loops: CDR1 SNHLY, CDR2 FYNNEI. CDR3 sequence: CASSRQGWETQYF. Written as DNA, the CDR3 is TGTGCCAGCAGTAGACAGGGTTGGGAGACCCAGTACTTC.

The chain uses TRBV6-5 and TRBJ2-2, with 9 bases aligning to TRBD1. The V gene's germline CDR1 is MNHEY and CDR2 SVGAGI. This CDR3 has 15 residues. V trimming: 10 bases; J trimming: 3 bases; junction bases outside the gene matches: 9. CDR3 sequence: CATQPDRGDTGELFF. CDR3 DNA: TGTGCCACCCAACCGGACAGGGGTGACACCGGGGAGCTGTTTTTT.

This chain's CDR3 is CASSEFPSPDTQYF. CDR3 DNA: TGTGCCAGCAGCGAATTTCCTAGTCCGGATACGCAGTATTTT. The J gene is TRBJ2-3, the V gene TRBV5-6; no firm D call. The CDR3 loop spans 14 amino acids. Germline lookup yields CDR1 SGHDT and CDR2 YYEEEE. V dropped 4 bases and J dropped 6 bases, with 15 bases sitting between them.

The chain is built from TRBV30 and TRBJ1-6, with a weak D call TRBD1 (6 bases). The CDR3 contains 18 residues. The V end was cut by 2 bases, the J end by 4 bases, with 21 bases between. Germline values: CDR1 GTSNPN, CDR2 SVGIG (reference sequence). The CDR3: CAWSRWQGKFPYNSPLHF. The DNA of the CDR3 is TGTGCCTGGAGTAGATGGCAGGGGAAATTCCCATATAATTCACCCCTCCACTTT.

The rearrangement uses TRBV28 and TRBJ1-6; TRBD1 might be the D (5 bases). The length of the CDR3 is 14 residues. V dropped 3 bases and J dropped 15 bases, with 18 bases sitting between them. From germline, CDR1 is MDHEN and CDR2 SYDVKM. Written as DNA, the CDR3 is TGTGCCAGCAGTTTTGGCAGGGTGGATTCTTACCTCCACTTT. It translates to CASSFGRVDSYLHF.

The CDR3 reads CASSQLTGTRATDTQYF. In DNA form, the CDR3 reads TGTGCCAGCAGCCAGCTCACCGGGACTAGGGCCACAGATACGCAGTATTTT. This chain links TRBV14 with TRBJ2-3; TRBD2 matches at 8 bases. This CDR3 region has 17 residues. J was trimmed by 2 bases and V by 3 bases; bases with no gene match: 10. Germline lookup yields CDR1 SGHDN and CDR2 FVKESK.

The CDR3, as DNA: TGTGCCACCAGTGACGCGGGGCAAGCGGGAGATACGCAGTATTTT. Translated: CATSDAGQAGDTQYF. This chain uses TRBV24-1 with TRBJ2-3; D may be TRBD2 (6 bases). The CDR3 contains 15 residues. With 4 bases removed from V and 5 bases from J, the gap between germline ends came to 15 bases. Germline CDR1 reads KGHDR; CDR2 reads SFDVKD.

This clone was seen more than once but under ten times. The CDR3 DNA sequence: TGTGCCAGCAGCCTACTAGCGGGGGGCTACAATGAGCAGTTCTTC. Protein sequence: CASSLLAGGYNEQFF. This rearrangement joins TRBV7-7 to TRBJ2-1, with 12 bases aligning to TRBD2. Per the germline V gene, CDR1 is SSHAT and CDR2 is FNYEAQ (reference sequence). V trimming: 5 bases; J trimming: 3 bases; junction bases outside the gene matches: 2. The CDR3 extends over 15 amino acids.

The chain links TRBV6-2 or TRBV6-3 to TRBJ1-5; D not resolved. CDR3 length equals 16 residues. V gave up 0 bases and J gave up 5 bases, with 14 bases separating them. The germline CDR1 and CDR2 sequences are MNHEY and SVGEGT. CDR3 bases: TGTGCCAGCAGTTACTCGAGGGCCAGATTACATCAGCCCCAGCATTTT. It yields the protein CASSYSRARLHQPQHF.

The chain joins TRBV6-5 to TRBJ1-2; TRBD1 matches at 7 bases. The CDR3 consists of 15 residues. V gave up 5 bases and J gave up 4 bases; unmatched junction bases: 10. CDR1 and CDR2 (germline): MNHEY, SVGAGI. CDR3 nucleotides: TGTGCCAGCAGTCCGATTGGAGGACAGGCCTATGGCTACACCTTC. The encoded protein is CASSPIGGQAYGYTF.

The CDR3 sequence: CASRRRDRGSEQYV. Here the CDR3 DNA reads TGTGCCAGCAGACGACGGGACAGGGGGAGTGAGCAGTACGTC. The chain employs TRBV6-5 and TRBJ2-7; TRBD1 matches 11 bases. The CDR3 consists of 14 residues. V shed 6 bases, J shed 7 bases, and the junction held 8 bases outside the gene matches. The V gene's germline CDR1 is MNHEY and CDR2 SVGAGI.

The CDR3: CASSRQFQETQYF. Here the CDR3 DNA reads TGTGCCAGCTCACGACAGTTCCAAGAGACCCAGTACTTC. V and J are TRBV18 and TRBJ2-5; D may be TRBD1 (5 bases). Germline V gene lookup returns CDR1 KGHSH and CDR2 LQKENI. V was clipped by 4 bases and J by 1 base, with 7 bases between them. CDR3 size: 13 residues.

V gene TRBV5-1 combines with J gene TRBJ2-1, with TRBD1 matching 9 bases. J gave up 2 bases and V 6 bases, and 12 bases lay outside the gene matches. This CDR3 contains 17 residues. In germline, CDR1 is SGHRS, CDR2 YFSETQ. CDR3 residues: CASTPGQGSPAYNEQFF. The CDR3 nucleotides read TGCGCCAGCACACCGGGACAGGGTAGTCCAGCCTACAATGAGCAGTTCTTC.

This rearrangement joins TRBV2 to TRBJ2-2, with 7 bases aligning to TRBD1. There are 19 residues in the CDR3. CDR1 is SNHLY and CDR2 is FYNNEI in the germline V gene. Trimming removed 3 bases from V and 6 bases from J; junction bases left unmatched: 19. The CDR3 protein is CASSELRGQAYFNAGELFF. The CDR3 region has the DNA TGTGCCAGCAGTGAGTTGCGCGGACAGGCCTACTTCAACGCCGGGGAGCTGTTTTTT.

The chain couples TRBV7-9 to TRBJ2-3; 10 nucleotides align to TRBD1. With 1 base clipped from V and 9 bases from J, the junction kept 13 bases outside the gene matches. The CDR3 extends over 17 amino acids. Germline CDR1 SEHNR, CDR2 FQNEAQ (reference sequence). The CDR3 DNA reads TGTGCCAGCAGCTTAGGCTTGGACAGGGGGGCATCGGAAACGCAGTATTTT. It yields the protein CASSLGLDRGASETQYF.

There are a few counts of this clone. The J gene is TRBJ2-5, the V gene TRBV7-9, with TRBD1 identical over 9 bases. J was trimmed by 4 bases and V by 5 bases; bases with no gene match: 8. Germline values: CDR1 SEHNR, CDR2 FQNEAQ (reference sequence). The CDR3 contains 15 residues. CDR3 in amino acids: CASSTGQGRVETQYF. The CDR3, as DNA: TGTGCCAGCAGCACCGGACAGGGGCGCGTAGAGACCCAGTACTTC.

This chain uses TRBV5-1 with TRBJ2-5, with D uncertain. This CDR3 has 11 amino acids. V shed 4 bases and J shed 5 bases, with 6 bases lying between them. Per germline, CDR1 SGHRS and CDR2 YFSETQ. The DNA for the CDR3 is TGCGCCAGCAGCCACCGGGAGACCCAGTACTTC. It is translated as CASSHRETQYF.

The genes are TRBV7-9 and TRBJ2-5; the match to TRBD2 covers 11 bases. The CDR3 consists of 15 residues. Germline CDR1 is SEHNR and CDR2 is FQNEAQ (reference sequence). V shed 4 bases, J shed 5 bases, and the junction held 6 bases outside the gene matches. CDR3: CASSSVAGGLETQYF. The CDR3 DNA is TGTGCCAGCAGCTCGGTAGCGGGGGGGCTGGAGACCCAGTACTTC. Looking up the rest from reference TRBV7-9 and TRBJ2-5 gives the full variable domain: DTGVSQNPRHKITKRGQNVTFRCDPISEHNRLYWYRQTLGQGPEFLTYFQNEAQLEKSRLLSDRFSAERPKGSFSTLEIQRTEQGDSAMYLCASSSVAGGLETQYFGPGTRLLVL.

The chain has TRBV28 and TRBJ1-5, with D unresolved. The V gene lost 5 bases and the J gene lost 9 bases, with 11 bases spanning the gap. The germline V gene has CDR1 MDHEN and CDR2 SYDVKM. The CDR3 covers 12 residues. The CDR3 spells CASSPRFGPQHF. CDR3 DNA: TGTGCCAGCAGTCCCCGATTCGGGCCCCAGCATTTT.

The chain employs TRBV9 and TRBJ1-3; D ambiguous. Germline V CDR1 and CDR2: SGDLS, YYNGEE. V lost 10 bases and J 2 bases, leaving 13 bases between the germline ends. The CDR3 extends over 13 amino acids. DNA for the CDR3: TGTGCCCCGCAGCGAAGCACTGGAAACACCATATATTTT. It translates to CAPQRSTGNTIYF. Supplemented by reference TRBV9 and TRBJ1-3, the full variable domain reads DSGVTQTPKHLITATGQRVTLRCSPRSGDLSVYWYQQSLDQGLQFLIQYYNGEERAKGNILERFSAQQFPDLHSELNLSSLELGDSALYFCAPQRSTGNTIYFGEGSWLTVV.

The chain employs TRBV6-5 and TRBJ2-7, with a possible D match to TRBD1 (6 bases). Germline CDR1 and CDR2: MNHEY and SVGAGI. Trimming left V 4 bases short and J 3 bases short, with 10 bases between. This CDR3 spans 13 amino acids. In nucleotides, the CDR3 is TGTGCCAGCAGTTTCGGACAGAACTACGAGCAGTACTTC. Its translation is CASSFGQNYEQYF.

The rearrangement joins TRBV20-1 to TRBJ2-3; D gene ambiguous. The V gene's germline CDR1 is DFQATT and CDR2 SNEGSKA (reference sequence). The CDR3 contains 11 residues. Trimming pared 6 bases from V and 0 bases from J, leaving 4 bases between. The CDR3 coding sequence is TGCAGTGCATATAGCACAGATACGCAGTATTTT. This gives the protein CSAYSTDTQYF.

The chain employs TRBV4-3 and TRBJ1-1; D remains unclear. The length of the CDR3 is 14 residues. V was cut by 2 bases and J by 4 bases, with 11 bases left in between. CDR1 and CDR2 from the germline V gene are LGHNA and YSLEER. The CDR3 DNA sequence: TGCGCCAGCAGCCAATCGATCCACGGCACTGAAGCTTTCTTT. Protein sequence: CASSQSIHGTEAFF.

V gene TRBV18 combines with J gene TRBJ1-5; D possibly corresponds to TRBD1 (5 bases). V lost 3 bases and J lost 5, with 8 bases in between. This CDR3 contains 13 residues. Germline loops: CDR1 KGHSH, CDR2 LQKENI. CDR3 protein: CASSPREDQPQHF. CDR3 DNA: TGTGCCAGCTCACCCAGGGAAGATCAGCCCCAGCATTTT. The entire variable domain, with the rest obtained from reference TRBV18 and TRBJ1-5, is as follows: NAGVMQNPRHLVRRRGQEARLRCSPMKGHSHVYWYRQLPEEGLKFMVYLQKENIIDESGMPKERFSAEFPKEGPSILRIQQVVRGDSAAYFCASSPREDQPQHFGDGTRLSIL.